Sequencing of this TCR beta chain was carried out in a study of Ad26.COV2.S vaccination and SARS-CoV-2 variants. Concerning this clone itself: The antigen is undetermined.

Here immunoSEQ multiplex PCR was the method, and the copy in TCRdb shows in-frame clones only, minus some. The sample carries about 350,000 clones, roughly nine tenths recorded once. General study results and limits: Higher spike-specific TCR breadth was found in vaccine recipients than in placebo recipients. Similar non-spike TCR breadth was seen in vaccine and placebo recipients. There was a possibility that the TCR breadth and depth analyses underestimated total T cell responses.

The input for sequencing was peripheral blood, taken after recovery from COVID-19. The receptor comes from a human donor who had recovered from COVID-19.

Here the CDR3 reads CASSYVGQSMNTEAFF. The DNA for the CDR3 is TGTGCCAGCAGTTACGTAGGACAGAGCATGAACACTGAAGCTTTCTTT. The chain couples TRBV6-2 or TRBV6-3 to TRBJ1-1; D is perhaps TRBD1 (6 bases). The ends were cut back, 2 bases at V and 0 bases at J, with 13 bases in the middle. Germline V lookup: CDR1 MNHEY, CDR2 SVGEGT. CDR3 length equals 16 residues.